This TCR beta chain stems from a study of blood T cell repertoires in COVID-19. TCRdb's table, derived via immunoSEQ multiplex PCR, lists solely in-frame clones and lacks some. Among about 140,000 clones listed, around 89% were seen once. Seattle enrolled patients during active infection and tracked them longitudinally. The CDR3 is 16 residues long. The material sequenced was peripheral blood. The sequence was collected from a human donor with COVID-19, enrolled during active disease. The donor label of this sample is uncertain. V usage is TRBV23-1 and J usage is TRBJ1-2; 8 positions match TRBD1. TRBV23-1 is classed as an ORF, of uncertain function. CDR3 DNA sequence: TGCGCGGCCGCCCCTCCGACGGACAGGGAGGACTATGGCTACACCTTC. It specifies CAAAPPTDREDYGYTF.